The source of this T cell receptor beta chain is a study of blood T cell repertoires in COVID-19. In the study overall: The study drew acute and convalescent COVID-19 samples from the United States, Italy and Spain. T cells, B-cell-depleted T cells, or PBMCs supplied cDNA or gDNA.

Original processing methods: From reference gene primer amplification, estimates of nucleated cell counts were derived. Sequencing used immunoSEQ multiplex PCR; TCRdb keeps in-frame clones, though not all of them. That table is the source of V, J and clone size, and D and trimming were worked out from the DNA. The top ten clones hold roughly a tenth of a sample with about 90,000 clones, roughly three quarters of them seen once. Germline V lookup: CDR1 MNHEY, CDR2 SVGAGI. The CDR3 runs 13 residues. V was pared by 8 bases and J by 3 bases, with 11 bases between. The sample consisted of peripheral blood. This TCR was sampled from a woman over 75 with acute or convalescent COVID-19. This chain links TRBV6-5 with TRBJ1-5; D call uncertain. CDR3 residues: CASSSSPNQPQHF. In DNA, the CDR3 is TGTGCCAGCTCAAGTAGCCCCAATCAGCCCCAGCATTTT.